The clone carrying this T cell receptor beta chain was detected many times. Time point described: newly diagnosed GD, antithyroid drugs for less than 3 months. PBMCs were the source of the RNA used for TCR sequencing. Guidelines of the American Thyroid Association were used to diagnose Graves' disease. CDR3 length: 18 residues. V lost 1 base to trimming and J lost 7 bases, with 22 bases between them. The germline V gene encodes CDR1 LNHNV and CDR2 YYDKDF (reference sequence). The data are from a study of regulatory T cells in long-lasting Graves disease. Sequencing libraries for TCR beta were prepared with iRepertoire HTBI primers and Arm-PCR of CDR3 regions. Each CDR3 protein is one row after TCRdb ran MiXCR on the multiplex PCR reads. The repertoire holds a few hundred thousand distinct CDR3 sequences, approximately 15% seen once, with over 7% in the top ten. In addition, the sample was reused for a study of T cells in Graves' hyperthyroidism and ophthalmopathy. That publication notes: It was a median around 6 months before onset that the model predicted ophthalmopathy.

This sequence originates from a woman in her 40s with Graves disease. Sequenced here: peripheral blood mononuclear cells (PBMCs), sampled at new diagnosis, from a patient treated with antithyroid drugs. This chain joins TRBV15 and TRBJ2-2; TRBD2 is a possible D gene (6 bases). The CDR3 coding sequence is TGTGCCACCAGCAGAGTCGGGGGTCTCGGGCCTACTTTCGGGGAGCTGTTTTTT. Translating gives CATSRVGGLGPTFGELFF.